This entry describes one T cell receptor (beta chain). Its antigen is currently unknown. Only in-frame clones appear in the TCRdb table, and some are missing; sequencing was by immunoSEQ multiplex PCR. The top ten clones hold roughly 0.14% of a sample with 2 million to 3 million clones, approximately 92% of them seen once. The CDR3 is 15 residues long. From germline, CDR1 is SGHNT and CDR2 YYREEE (reference sequence). Germline trimming cut 3 bases from V and 7 bases from J; bases unmatched to any gene: 9. This record comes from a study of shared clonotypes between healthy human individuals. Findings and caveats of the study: Larger richness was generally estimated for naive than memory subsets.

The chain recombines TRBV5-4 with TRBJ2-7; 11 bases agree with TRBD1. The receptor was derived from a man aged 18 to 35 in good health. The sample was naive CD4+ T cells sorted from blood. Subset reported: CD45RA+ positively selected. The CDR3 nucleotides read TGTGCCAGCAGCTCACCCGGGACAGGGGGGTGGGAGCAGTACTTC. It yields the protein CASSSPGTGGWEQYF.